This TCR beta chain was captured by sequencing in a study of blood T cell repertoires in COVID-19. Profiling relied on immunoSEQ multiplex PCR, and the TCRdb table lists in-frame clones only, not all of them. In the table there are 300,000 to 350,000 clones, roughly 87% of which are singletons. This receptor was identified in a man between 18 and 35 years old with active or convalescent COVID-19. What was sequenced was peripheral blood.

This chain's CDR3 is CASSYGTSGSNEQYF. CDR3 nucleotide sequence: TGTGCCAGCAGTTACGGTACTAGCGGGAGTAACGAGCAGTACTTC. This sequence joins TRBV6-2 or TRBV6-3 and TRBJ2-7, with TRBD2 matching over 11 bases. CDR1 is MNHEY, CDR2 SVGEGT, per germline. The CDR3 has 15 amino acids. V lost 2 bases, J lost 5 bases, and 5 bases stayed unmatched.